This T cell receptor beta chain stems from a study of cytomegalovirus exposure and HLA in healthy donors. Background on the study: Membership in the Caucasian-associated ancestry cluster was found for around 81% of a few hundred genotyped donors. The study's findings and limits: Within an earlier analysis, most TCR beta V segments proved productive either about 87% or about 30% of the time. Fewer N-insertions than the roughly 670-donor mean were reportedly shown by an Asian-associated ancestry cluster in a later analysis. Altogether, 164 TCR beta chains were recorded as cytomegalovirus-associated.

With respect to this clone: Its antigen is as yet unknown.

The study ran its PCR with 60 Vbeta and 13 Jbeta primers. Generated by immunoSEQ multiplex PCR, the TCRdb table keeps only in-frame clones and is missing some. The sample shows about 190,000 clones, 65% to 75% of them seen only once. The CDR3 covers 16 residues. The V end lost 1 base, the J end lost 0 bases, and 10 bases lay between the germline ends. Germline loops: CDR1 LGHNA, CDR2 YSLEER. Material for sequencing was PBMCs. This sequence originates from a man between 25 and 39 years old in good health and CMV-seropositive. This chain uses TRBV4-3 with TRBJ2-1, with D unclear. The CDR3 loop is CASSQGLTSSYNEQFF. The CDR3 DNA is TGCGCCAGCAGCCAAGGCCTGACAAGCTCCTACAATGAGCAGTTCTTC.